Given below is one TCR beta chain in context. Its antigen is currently unknown. This sample includes further DNA sequences coding for the same CDR3. This sample was taken from a study of T cell responses to AZD1222 COVID-19 vaccine. Across the study: Second-dose timings of about 4 or about 12 weeks were pooled. Findings and caveats of the study: Clonal diversity may have been underestimated in mostly white British donors. The peak T cell response came first, and repertoires were sampled only after it. As reported, nearly half of all spike-specific TCRs target variant regions that are unmutated.

Germline V CDR1 and CDR2: SGHTA, FQGNSA. V was pared by 1 base and J by 3 bases, with 4 bases between. This CDR3 has 13 amino acids. The assay was immunoSEQ multiplex PCR, and TCRdb's table has in-frame clones only and misses some. The profile covers more than 250,000 clones, with approximately 93% appearing a single time and 0.55% taken by the ten largest. The input for sequencing was peripheral blood, taken on day 0 of AZD1222 vaccination. The receptor was isolated from an adult in good health. The V gene is TRBV7-2, the J gene TRBJ1-5; D gene uncertain. CDR3 sequence reads: CASSLGLNQPQHF. In nucleotides, the CDR3 is TGTGCCAGCAGCTTAGGGCTCAATCAGCCCCAGCATTTT.